These 9 T cell receptor beta chains came from one sample sequenced in a study of cytotoxic CD8 clonotypes in ibrutinib-treated CLL. Measured with immunoSEQ multiplex PCR; TCRdb has only the in-frame clones, and not every one. The sample includes over 110,000 clones, less than 95% of them seen just once. The sample consisted of PBMCs, taken after 12 months of ibrutinib treatment. These receptors originate from a human donor with chronic lymphocytic leukemia.

In its sample, this clone was seen once. The rearrangement uses TRBV9 and TRBJ2-5; the D is unclear. CDR1 is SGDLS, CDR2 YYNGEE, per germline. With 0 bases removed from V and 4 bases from J, the gap between germline ends came to 7 bases. The CDR3 spans 13 residues. The CDR3 nucleotides are TGTGCCAGCAGCGTAGGAACCGGAGAGACCCAGTACTTC. This codes for CASSVGTGETQYF.

This sequence joins TRBV28 and TRBJ2-1; 13 nucleotides align to TRBD2. Germline-derived CDR1 and CDR2 are MDHEN and SYDVKM. V lost 4 bases and J lost 8; bases outside the gene matches: 8. The CDR3 has 16 residues. CDR3 coding DNA: TGTGCCAGCAGTTCTGGACTAGCGGGAGTAGGTGATGAGCAGTTCTTC. Encoded protein: CASSSGLAGVGDEQFF.

The chain links TRBV5-1 to TRBJ2-7; a possible D gene is TRBD1 (5 bases). Germline V CDR1 and CDR2: SGHRS, YFSETQ. This CDR3 comprises 11 residues. Trimming removed 4 bases at V and 6 bases at J, with 8 bases between. In DNA form, the CDR3 reads TGCGCCAGCAGCGCCCAGGGCGAGCAGTACTTC. It codes for CASSAQGEQYF.

The V gene is TRBV11-3, the J gene TRBJ2-2, with TRBD1 matching over 9 bases. J was trimmed by 3 bases and V by 5 bases; bases with no gene match: 4. CDR3 length: 15 residues. Looked up from germline, CDR1 is SGHNT and CDR2 is YENEEA. CDR3 loop: CASSPGTGYTGELFF. CDR3 in DNA: TGTGCCAGCAGCCCCGGGACAGGGTACACCGGGGAGCTGTTTTTT.

The rearrangement joins TRBV9 to TRBJ1-5; possibly TRBD1 for D (6 bases). The germline CDR1 and CDR2 sequences are SGDLS and YYNGEE. V lost 4 bases and J 4 bases, leaving 15 bases between the germline ends. The CDR3 extends over 15 amino acids. DNA of the CDR3: TGTGCCAGCAGCTCCACAGGGAGTGCTAATCAGCCCCAGCATTTT. It is translated as CASSSTGSANQPQHF.

The J gene is TRBJ2-7, the V gene TRBV4-3, with 10 bases fitting TRBD2. CDR1 and CDR2 (germline): LGHNA, YSLEER. The ends lost 0 bases at V and 3 bases at J; junction bases unmatched: 5. CDR3 length equals 16 residues. CDR3 in amino acids: CASSQEETSGFYEQYF. For the CDR3, the DNA is TGCGCCAGCAGCCAAGAGGAGACTAGCGGGTTCTACGAGCAGTACTTC.

The V and J genes are TRBV14 and TRBJ1-4; 9 nucleotides agree with TRBD1. Germline values: CDR1 SGHDN, CDR2 FVKESK. The CDR3 runs 13 residues. V dropped 3 bases and J dropped 7; count of bases not matched to a gene: 0. CDR3 sequence: CASSQGQGEKLFF. The CDR3 DNA reads TGTGCCAGCAGCCAGGGACAGGGTGAAAAACTGTTTTTT.

The V call is TRBV28, the J call TRBJ2-5; D is possibly TRBD2 (6 bases). Germline CDR1 reads MDHEN; CDR2 reads SYDVKM. The V end lost 7 bases, the J end lost 7 bases, and 16 bases lay between the germline ends. The CDR3 spans 13 residues. The CDR3 spells CASTRWGVATQYF. Written as DNA, the CDR3 is TGTGCCAGCACCCGATGGGGGGTGGCGACCCAGTACTTC.

Comment on this clone: The same CDR3 also results from other DNA sequences found in this sample. V gene TRBV19 combines with J gene TRBJ1-1, with a tentative D call TRBD1 (5 bases). V was pared by 5 bases and J by 1 base, with 11 bases between. From germline, CDR1 is LNHDA and CDR2 SQIVND (reference sequence). The CDR3 totals 14 residues. The CDR3 reads CASSLQGANTEAFF. CDR3 nucleotides: TGTGCCAGTAGTTTGCAGGGAGCGAACACTGAAGCTTTCTTT.